Listed below are T cell receptor beta chains from one sample, sequenced in a study of metastatic and nonmetastatic thyroid tumors. MiXCR was used by TCRdb to re-call the PCR reads. The repertoire holds tens of thousands of clones, with roughly 17% as singletons. The material sequenced was blood. The origin of the receptors is a female donor with papillary thyroid cancer or a benign thyroid nodule (not recorded which). Some clones in this sample may be carry-over from other donors' samples. CDR3s include the opening cysteine and the closing phenylalanine or tryptophan. The order of the fields is J gene, V gene, CDR3 protein.

TRBJ2-1,TRBV4-1,CASSRGLLGNEQFF
TRBJ1-2,TRBV19,CASSIDPGQGDTF
TRBJ2-1,TRBV19,CASSSVAGYNEQFF
TRBJ1-6,TRBV2,CASRTGTDNSPLHF
TRBJ2-7,TRBV6-2/TRBV6-3,CASSPLDEQYF
TRBJ2-2,TRBV7-9,CASGASNTGELFF
TRBJ2-1,TRBV7-3,CASGLGTRGRASPEQFF
TRBJ2-5,TRBV6-1,CASSRNHRDETQYF
TRBJ2-7,TRBV6-1,CASIPGVPYEQYF
TRBJ2-7,TRBV10-2,CASLAGGPYEQYF
TRBJ2-2,TRBV20-1,CSARGLAGGPFTGELFF
TRBJ2-3,TRBV15,CATSSPQGLAGITDTQYF
TRBJ1-3,TRBV5-4,CASSLGQALPGNTIYF
TRBJ2-7,TRBV27,CASNKSGGAYEQYF
TRBJ2-7,TRBV5-1,CASSLGTGGGYEQYF
TRBJ2-7,TRBV5-6,CASRRQGQGEQYF
TRBJ2-3,TRBV28,CASSFELPTDTQYF
TRBJ1-3,TRBV6-1,CATLVQGGNTIYF
TRBJ2-1,TRBV6-1,CASFSRYNEQFF
TRBJ1-6,TRBV11-2,CASSSDQPQRGSPLHF
TRBJ1-5,TRBV28,CASSSPRGAGQPQHF
TRBJ2-4,TRBV20-1,CSARDLGRENIQYF
TRBJ2-2,TRBV12-3/TRBV12-4,CASSPGLTGELFF
TRBJ2-7,TRBV6-1,CASSDTGKVHEQYF
TRBJ2-2,TRBV7-9,CASSLGPGAGELFF
TRBJ1-5,TRBV28,CASSMGGGSNQPQHF
TRBJ2-3,TRBV28,CASSLSTDSSTDTQYF
TRBJ1-2,TRBV5-1,CASSLVREGFLGYGYTF
TRBJ1-2,TRBV5-1,CASSLSQGQGGYGYTF
TRBJ2-7,TRBV28,CASSFLQGGEHDF
TRBJ2-7,TRBV6-1,CASSPTDSPPYEQYF
TRBJ2-7,TRBV10-3,CAISEDRVGCYF
TRBJ2-7,TRBV7-8,CASSLARGSYEQYF
TRBJ1-2,TRBV25-1,CASSEHHLVGYTF
TRBJ1-1,TRBV3-1,CASSDRGRNTEAFF
TRBJ1-4,TRBV6-1,CASSDGGAGEKLFF
TRBJ2-3,TRBV2,CASSATGTDTQYF
TRBJ1-2,TRBV6-2/TRBV6-3,CASSPSGPGGYTF
TRBJ1-2,TRBV2,CATSQGNYGYTF
TRBJ1-2,TRBV12-3/TRBV12-4,CASSSPFGGNYGYTF
TRBJ2-1,TRBV6-1,CASSNGQLDYNEQFF
TRBJ1-5,TRBV19,CASSSVAGNNQPQHF
TRBJ1-3,TRBV10-3,CAISDGSSGNTIYF
TRBJ2-3,TRBV10-1,CASSQSGIGTDTQYF
TRBJ1-2,TRBV18,CASSVTTGRQNYGYTF
TRBJ2-7,TRBV9,CASSVAASSGYEQYF
TRBJ2-2,TRBV11-3,CASSLARGGTGELFF
TRBJ1-1,TRBV19,CASILGRGDTEAFF
TRBJ1-1,TRBV6-5,CASSSSNWGTEAFF
TRBJ2-1,TRBV28,CASGPGTGGYEQFF
TRBJ1-5,TRBV11-1,CASSLGRGILNQPQHF
TRBJ2-7,TRBV28,CASSLEGFGYEQYF
TRBJ2-7,TRBV10-2,CASRTNYEQYF
TRBJ2-1,TRBV11-3,CASSPAPTSGYNEQFF
TRBJ2-1,TRBV5-1,CASSPLDRGNYNEQFF
TRBJ2-5,TRBV20-1,CSPGVQRETQYF